The rows below give T cell receptor beta chains drawn from one sample of a study of T cell responses to AZD1222 COVID-19 vaccine. Measured with immunoSEQ multiplex PCR; TCRdb has only the in-frame clones, and not every one. The table shows over 85,000 clones, with around 80% occurring only once. Sequencing was performed on peripheral blood, taken on day 0 of AZD1222 vaccination. These TCRs come from an adult in good health. Both conserved end residues are part of each CDR3. Each record gives: V gene, clone size, J gene, CDR3 length, D gene, CDR3 protein, CDR3 DNA. A D gene is named only where the DNA matches it firmly. For some rows the clone size is stated as once, few or many, or as a class when expanded; others skip it.

>TRBV28|.|TRBJ1-2|12|.
CASRFNSGGYTF
TGTGCCAGCAGGTTTAACTCGGGTGGCTACACCTTC
>TRBV6-5|.|TRBJ1-1|13|.
CASSSSGSTEAFF
TGTGCCAGCAGCTCCTCAGGGAGCACTGAAGCTTTCTTT
>TRBV7-5|.|TRBJ1-4|15|.
CARSKSMGVREKLFF
TGTGCCAGAAGCAAAAGTATGGGGGTGCGGGAAAAACTGTTTTTT
>TRBV5-1|.|TRBJ2-1|14|TRBD1
CASSLAGETGEQFF
TGCGCCAGCAGCTTGGCCGGGGAGACAGGGGAGCAGTTCTTC
>TRBV7-3|.|TRBJ2-6|18|.
CASSRPGRRRGGANVLTF
TGTGCCAGCAGCCGGCCGGGACGCCGACGGGGTGGGGCCAACGTCCTGACTTTC
>TRBV9|.|TRBJ2-1|16|.
CASSPARAGKPGEQFF
TGTGCCAGCAGCCCCGCCCGGGCAGGCAAACCGGGTGAGCAGTTCTTC
>TRBV24-1|.|TRBJ1-2|13|.
CATSESRSDGYTF
TGTGCCACCAGTGAATCCCGGAGTGATGGCTACACCTTC
>TRBV5-1|few|TRBJ1-3|15|.
CASSLSASSGNTIYF
TGCGCCAGCAGCTTATCAGCTTCGTCGGGAAACACCATATATTTT
>TRBV6-2/TRBV6-3|.|TRBJ1-2|12|.
CASSYPDYGYTF
TGTGCCAGCAGTTATCCGGACTATGGCTACACCTTC
>TRBV5-4|few|TRBJ1-6|15|.
CASSLGSRVNSPLHF
TGTGCCAGCAGCTTGGGGTCACGGGTCAATTCACCCCTCCACTTT
>TRBV7-2|.|TRBJ2-3|15|.
CASSLSFGNTDTQYF
TGTGCCAGCAGCTTAAGTTTCGGGAACACAGATACGCAGTATTTT
>TRBV4-3|few|TRBJ2-6|16|.
CASSQDGSSGANVLTF
TGCGCCAGCAGCCAAGATGGGAGCTCTGGGGCCAACGTCCTGACTTTC
>TRBV28|.|TRBJ2-1|16|.
CASSFQGLVTYNEQFF
TGTGCCAGCAGTTTCCAGGGACTTGTAACCTACAATGAGCAGTTCTTC
>TRBV24-1|once|TRBJ1-2|15|.
CATSDPTEVNYGYTF
TGTGCCACCAGTGATCCGACAGAAGTTAACTATGGCTACACCTTC
>TRBV6-6|.|TRBJ1-2|15|.
CASSSGLTGFYGYTF
TGTGCCAGCAGTTCGGGACTTACCGGATTCTATGGCTACACCTTC
>TRBV18|.|TRBJ1-1|12|.
CASSPVGAEAFF
TGTGCCAGCTCACCAGTCGGGGCTGAAGCTTTCTTT
>TRBV7-2|.|TRBJ2-7|13|TRBD1
CASSPGQGYEQYF
TGTGCCAGCAGCCCCGGACAGGGCTACGAGCAGTACTTC
>TRBV28|.|TRBJ1-5|14|.
CASSLGNSNQPQHF
TGTGCCAGCAGTTTGGGTAATAGCAATCAGCCCCAGCATTTT
>TRBV27|.|TRBJ2-2|14|TRBD2
CASSFGGSNGELFF
TGTGCCAGCAGTTTCGGGGGGTCCAACGGGGAGCTGTTTTTT
>TRBV6-6|.|TRBJ2-5|15|TRBD2
CASSRPGSGKETQYF
TGTGCCAGCAGCCGCCCGGGTAGCGGGAAAGAGACCCAGTACTTC
>TRBV28|.|TRBJ1-2|14|.
CATIKGGPNYGYTF
TGTGCCACCATCAAGGGGGGACCTAACTATGGCTACACCTTC
>TRBV6-6|.|TRBJ1-6|15|.
CATRTGTGAYSPLHF
TGTGCCACCCGGACCGGAACTGGGGCGTACTCACCCCTCCACTTT
>TRBV9|once|TRBJ2-1|18|TRBD2
CASSVEGGREEPHNEQFF
TGTGCCAGCAGCGTAGAAGGGGGGCGGGAGGAACCCCACAATGAGCAGTTCTTC
>TRBV7-2|.|TRBJ2-7|15|TRBD1
CASSGQGAVGNEQYF
TGTGCCAGCAGCGGACAGGGGGCGGTCGGGAACGAGCAGTACTTC
>TRBV21-1|once|TRBJ2-1|12|.
CASILSPNEQFF
TGTGCCAGCATTCTTAGTCCCAATGAGCAGTTCTTC
>TRBV7-2|.|TRBJ1-1|13|.
CASTRDITQQAFF
TGTGCCAGCACCAGGGACATAACCCAGCAAGCTTTCTTT
>TRBV18|.|TRBJ1-3|15|.
CASSPLELSGNTIYF
TGTGCCAGCTCACCACTGGAACTCTCTGGAAACACCATATATTTT
>TRBV27|.|TRBJ1-1|13|.
CASNSNVGPEAFF
TGTGCCAGCAACTCCAATGTGGGTCCTGAAGCTTTCTTT
>TRBV19|.|TRBJ1-1|13|.
CASTDVGGTEAFF
TGTGCCAGTACCGACGTTGGGGGCACTGAAGCTTTCTTT
>TRBV2|.|TRBJ1-2|14|TRBD1
CASKDRGKVYGYTF
TGTGCCAGCAAGGACAGGGGGAAAGTCTATGGCTACACCTTC
>TRBV7-9|few|TRBJ1-2|14|.
CASSLETAVYGYTF
TGTGCCAGCAGCTTAGAGACAGCCGTTTATGGCTACACCTTC
>TRBV9|.|TRBJ2-1|15|.
CASSALGQNYNEQFF
TGTGCCAGCAGCGCCCTCGGACAGAACTACAATGAGCAGTTCTTC
>TRBV20-1|.|TRBJ1-1|10|.
CSGWDTEAFF
TGCAGTGGGTGGGACACTGAAGCTTTCTTT
>TRBV28|.|TRBJ1-1|15|.
CASSLHPPGWTEAFF
TGTGCCAGCAGTTTACACCCCCCGGGCTGGACTGAAGCTTTCTTT
>TRBV7-8|.|TRBJ2-5|14|.
CASSSRTGRETQYF
TGTGCCAGCAGCTCCCGGACGGGACGGGAGACCCAGTACTTC
>TRBV12-3/TRBV12-4|.|TRBJ1-2|13|.
CASSLGARYGYTF
TGTGCCAGCAGTTTGGGGGCGAGGTATGGCTACACCTTC
>TRBV7-2|.|TRBJ1-5|16|.
CASSLAAGASNQPQHF
TGTGCCAGCAGCTTAGCGGCGGGGGCTAGCAATCAGCCCCAGCATTTT
>TRBV27|.|TRBJ1-2|15|.
CASSLRAGGAYGYTF
TGTGCCAGCAGTTTACGGGCCGGGGGGGCCTATGGCTACACCTTC
>TRBV6-2/TRBV6-3|once|TRBJ1-5|13|.
CASSLTQGKAQHF
TGTGCCAGCAGCCTGACACAGGGTAAAGCCCAGCATTTT
>TRBV9|once|TRBJ2-5|16|TRBD1
CASSAGTTGAQETQYF
TGTGCCAGCAGCGCCGGCACCACAGGGGCTCAAGAGACCCAGTACTTC
>TRBV2|.|TRBJ2-5|16|TRBD1
CASSGPTGAPQETQYF
TGTGCCAGCAGTGGACCAACAGGGGCCCCCCAAGAGACCCAGTACTTC
>TRBV6-2/TRBV6-3|.|TRBJ2-3|18|TRBD2
CASSAGLLSGSSTDTQYF
TGTGCCAGCAGCGCGGGGCTGCTTAGCGGGTCTAGCACAGATACGCAGTATTTT
>TRBV2|.|TRBJ2-7|14|.
CASSEIQLSYEQYF
TGTGCCAGCAGTGAGATCCAATTATCCTACGAGCAGTACTTC
>TRBV19|.|TRBJ1-3|16|.
CASSNQGRPSGNTIYF
TGTGCCAGTAGTAACCAGGGGAGGCCCTCTGGAAACACCATATATTTT
>TRBV6-5|once|TRBJ1-6|13|.
CASTYGPNSPLHF
TGTGCCAGCACTTACGGCCCGAATTCACCCCTCCACTTT
>TRBV5-4|.|TRBJ1-5|15|TRBD1
CASSAGTGFDQPQHF
TGTGCCAGCAGCGCCGGGACAGGGTTTGATCAGCCCCAGCATTTT
>TRBV3-1/TRBV3-2|medium-sized|TRBJ1-2|14|.
CASSPGPGGYGYTF
TGTGCCAGCAGCCCCGGGCCGGGAGGCTATGGCTACACCTTC
>TRBV30|.|TRBJ1-5|13|.
CAWSRQLNQPQHF
TGTGCCTGGAGTAGGCAACTCAATCAGCCCCAGCATTTT
>TRBV19|.|TRBJ1-6|15|TRBD1
CASSISGQGGSPLHF
TGTGCCAGTAGTATCAGCGGACAGGGAGGTTCACCCCTCCACTTT
>TRBV14|.|TRBJ2-5|13|.
CASSQIFQETQYF
TGTGCCAGCAGCCAGATTTTTCAAGAGACCCAGTACTTC
>TRBV7-2|.|TRBJ2-3|15|TRBD2
CASSLTLAGYDTQYF
TGTGCCAGCAGCTTAACACTAGCGGGCTACGATACGCAGTATTTT
>TRBV18|once|TRBJ2-1|17|TRBD2
CASSPPGRAGGFNEQFF
TGTGCCAGCTCACCACCGGGTAGAGCGGGAGGGTTCAATGAGCAGTTCTTC
>TRBV4-3|.|TRBJ2-3|17|TRBD2
CASSPKTSGAESDTQYF
TGCGCCAGCAGCCCTAAAACTAGCGGGGCGGAATCAGATACGCAGTATTTT
>TRBV29-1|.|TRBJ1-2|12|.
CSVGVQNYGYTF
TGCAGCGTTGGGGTACAGAACTATGGCTACACCTTC